The T cell receptor delta chain under discussion was sequenced for a study of γδ T cells in repeated Plasmodium falciparum infection. Looking at the study overall: Age- and gender-matched Australian children served as comparison for malaria-exposed Malian children.

A few counts support this clone. The antigen remains undetermined. TCRdb's entry gives the protein of a much larger clone, which mismatches this DNA's translation at residue 7, likely from a read error; the protein reported here is translated from the DNA. TCRdb re-analyzed the multiplex PCR reads via CATT. Seen here are 75,000 to 95,000 delta-chain clones, roughly 0.9% observed once, and the top ten hold more than 9%. Gammadelta T cells were flow-sorted from PBMC into Vgamma9/Vdelta2+ and Vdelta2-negative populations for bulk analysis. Study-wide results and caveats: Donors in Mali lived in a small rural village, largely one ethnic group.

The CDR3 has 16 amino acids. V lost 0 bases and J lost 3, with 14 bases in between. CDR1 TSWWSYY and CDR2 QGS come from the germline V gene. This clonotype was sampled from a pool of human donors (malaria-infected and uninfected, not separated). The chain has TRDV1 and TRDJ1; D is ambiguous. The material sequenced was gamma-delta T cells from blood. The CDR3 protein is CALGELRRNDSDKLIF. In DNA form, the CDR3 reads TGTGCTCTTGGGGAACTACGCCGGAATGACTCCGATAAACTCATCTTT.